These 6 T cell receptor beta chains were sequenced from one sample in a study of cytomegalovirus exposure and HLA in healthy donors. This PCR relied on a set of 60 Vbeta primers and 13 Jbeta primers. Using immunoSEQ multiplex PCR, the repertoire was profiled, and TCRdb retains in-frame clones only, with some absent. The sample carries more than 90,000 clones, about 76% recorded once. Sample: PBMCs. The receptors come from a man in his forties or fifties in good health and CMV-seropositive.

Regarding this clone: At one boundary the junction diverges from the germline segment, which might be a read error. The chain carries TRBV7-9 and TRBJ2-5, with D tentatively TRBD1 (6 bases). CDR3 length equals 14 residues. Germline lookup yields CDR1 SEHNR and CDR2 FQNEAQ (reference sequence). CDR3 sequence: CSSSFSGAGETQYF. CDR3 in DNA: TGTTCCAGCAGCTTTTCAGGGGCAGGAGAGACCCAGTACTTC. The entire variable domain, with the rest obtained from reference TRBV7-9 and TRBJ2-5, is as follows: DTGVSQNPRHKITKRGQNVTFRCDPISEHNRLYWYRQTLGQGPEFLTYFQNEAQLEKSRLLSDRFSAERPKGSFSTLEIQRTEQGDSAMYLCSSSFSGAGETQYFGPGTRLLVL.

The chain joins TRBV14 to TRBJ2-1; TRBD1 matches 11 bases. Germline assignment: CDR1 SGHDN and CDR2 FVKESK. The trim removed 6 bases at V and 8 bases at J, leaving 9 bases unmatched. The CDR3 is 15 amino acids. CDR3 DNA sequence: TGTGCCAGCAGTCACGGGACAGGGGGACCGGATGAGCAGTTCTTC. As protein: CASSHGTGGPDEQFF.

This clone was seen once. The rearrangement links TRBV7-2 to TRBJ2-1; TRBD2 matches 7 bases. Unmatched junction bases numbered 25, after V lost 5 bases and J lost 9 bases. The CDR3 is 19 residues long. The V gene's germline CDR1 is SGHTA and CDR2 FQGNSA. The CDR3 coding sequence is TGTGCCAGCAGCACCCGGACCGGCGGCGGGAGTTATGGCCGAACTGAGCAGTTCTTC. It codes for CASSTRTGGGSYGRTEQFF.

The chain combines TRBV7-9 with TRBJ2-7; 13 bases line up with TRBD2. This CDR3 has 17 amino acids. The junction had 12 bases not matched to a gene; V was cut back by 5 bases and J by 5 bases. The germline V gene encodes CDR1 SEHNR and CDR2 FQNEAQ (reference sequence). As DNA, the CDR3 is TGTGCCAGCAGCCCCATATATGTGGGACTAGCGGGGAACGAGCAGTACTTC. Translation gives CASSPIYVGLAGNEQYF.

This clone was detected only once. The rearrangement links TRBV28 to TRBJ2-7; no reliable D call. The V gene lost 5 bases and the J gene lost 3 bases, with 11 bases spanning the gap. Germline loops: CDR1 MDHEN, CDR2 SYDVKM. CDR3 length: 13 amino acids. The chain's CDR3 is CASSPPVRYEQYF. In DNA form, the CDR3 reads TGTGCCAGCAGTCCCCCTGTGCGCTACGAGCAGTACTTC.

The chain recombines TRBV6-6 with TRBJ2-3; TRBD2 aligns across 10 bases. The CDR3 has 15 amino acids. Germline lookup yields CDR1 MNHNY and CDR2 SVGAGI (reference sequence). With V trimmed by 6 bases and J by 5 bases, 8 bases remained unmatched. DNA for the CDR3: TGTGCCAGCAGGAAGAGCGGGGGGGCCGGAGATACGCAGTATTTT. This encodes CASRKSGGAGDTQYF.